Below are 10 T cell receptor beta chains sequenced from a single sample in a study of blood T cell repertoires in COVID-19. Repertoires were generated with immunoSEQ multiplex PCR, while TCRdb's copy carries only in-frame clones and drops some. The profile shows roughly 15,000 clones, 91% of them singletons. The sample comprised peripheral blood. The source of these receptors is a man in his 60s with active COVID-19.

This clone was seen only once. The rearrangement links TRBV19 to TRBJ1-5; no clear D. CDR1 is LNHDA, CDR2 SQIVND, per germline (reference sequence). The CDR3 runs 12 residues. V was trimmed by 1 base and J by 6 bases, leaving 4 bases between them. This CDR3 is CASSIGGQPQHF. CDR3 bases: TGTGCCAGTAGTATAGGCGGTCAGCCCCAGCATTTT.

The CDR3 region has the DNA TGCAGCGATCACACGACAGGGGGACACAATGAGCAGTTCTTC. Its translation: CSDHTTGGHNEQFF. The chain has TRBV29-1 and TRBJ2-1; TRBD1 aligns across 9 bases. Germline CDR1 is SQVTM and CDR2 is ANQGSEA. With V trimmed by 7 bases and J by 5 bases, 9 bases remained unmatched. CDR3 size: 14 residues.

This chain links TRBV4-2 with TRBJ2-2, with D possibly matching TRBD1 (5 bases). V lost 0 bases to trimming and J lost 1 base, with 12 bases between them. Germline assignment: CDR1 LGHNA and CDR2 YNFKEQ. The CDR3 spans 17 residues. CDR3 coding DNA: TGTGCCAGCAGCCAAGAAGCCCGAAGGGGGAACACCGGGGAGCTGTTTTTT. This gives the protein CASSQEARRGNTGELFF.

This sequence joins TRBV19 and TRBJ2-7, with TRBD1 as a possible D gene (6 bases). Trimming stripped 5 bases from V and 2 bases from J, with 10 bases between. Germline V gene data show CDR1 as LNHDA and CDR2 as SQIVND (reference sequence). The CDR3 loop spans 13 amino acids. DNA of the CDR3: TGTGCCAGTAGTCGACAGGCTACCTACGAGCAGTACTTC. It translates to CASSRQATYEQYF.

The V and J genes are TRBV24-1 and TRBJ2-5; tentatively, D is TRBD2 (6 bases). V was trimmed by 2 bases and J by 5 bases, leaving 14 bases between them. The CDR3 has 15 amino acids. CDR1 and CDR2 (germline): KGHDR, SFDVKD. The CDR3 region is CATSDSTGVVETQYF. The CDR3 DNA reads TGTGCCACCAGTGATTCAACGGGGGTCGTGGAGACCCAGTACTTC.

The CDR3 coding sequence is TGTGCCAGCAGCTTAGTCAGGCTAGCGGGGGGGCAAGGGAATGAGCAGTTCTTC. This gives the protein CASSLVRLAGGQGNEQFF. The chain combines TRBV7-2 with TRBJ2-1; the match to TRBD2 covers 12 bases. J was trimmed by 7 bases and V by 1 base; bases with no gene match: 11. The germline V gene encodes CDR1 SGHTA and CDR2 FQGNSA. The CDR3 length is 18 residues.

This clone occurred once. J is TRBJ2-1 and V is TRBV7-2, with 9 bases fitting TRBD2. This CDR3 region has 11 residues. After removal of 5 bases from V and 12 bases from J, the junction contained 2 bases not matched to a gene. Germline CDR1 SGHTA, CDR2 FQGNSA. The DNA for the CDR3 is TGTGCCAGCAGCCGAGCGGGGGGGCAGTTCTTC. It encodes CASSRAGGQFF.

The V call is TRBV28, the J call TRBJ2-7; weak D call: TRBD1 (6 bases). CDR1 and CDR2 from the germline V gene are MDHEN and SYDVKM. This CDR3 is built from 14 residues. The germline V and J ends were trimmed by 4 bases and 6 bases, with 16 bases remaining between them. The CDR3 DNA reads TGTGCCAGCAGTTCAGCCAACAGGGTGGGCGAGCAGTACGTC. Its protein is CASSSANRVGEQYV.

In nucleotides, the CDR3 is TGCGCCAGCAGCTTGGGGGTGGGAGGACAGGGGGCCACTGAAGCTTTCTTT. It translates to CASSLGVGGQGATEAFF. The J gene is TRBJ1-1, the V gene TRBV5-1, with TRBD1 matching over 11 bases. Germline V gives CDR1 SGHRS, CDR2 YFSETQ. CDR3 length equals 17 residues. The V and J ends lost 0 bases and 4 bases, in that order; junction bases with no gene match: 8.

The chain is built from TRBV5-1 and TRBJ2-2; the D is unclear. CDR1 and CDR2 (germline): SGHRS, YFSETQ. The germline V and J ends were trimmed by 3 bases and 6 bases, with 12 bases remaining between them. CDR3 length equals 14 residues. CDR3 nucleotides: TGCGCCAGCAGCTCCGGGTCGTCCCCCGGGGAGCTGTTTTTT. Protein product: CASSSGSSPGELFF.